The 22 T cell receptor beta chains given below trace back to one sample, sequenced in a study of control samples from healthy donors and cancer patients. Sequencing used immunoSEQ multiplex PCR; TCRdb keeps in-frame clones, though not all of them. This table has fewer than 500,000 clones, 90% appearing once. The material sequenced was PBMCs. The receptors derive from a man aged 35 to 55 with head and neck cancer.

The gene calls are TRBV6-5 and TRBJ2-7, with D maybe TRBD1 (5 bases). V lost 5 bases and J lost 3, with 11 bases in between. This CDR3 region has 13 residues. Germline CDR1 reads MNHEY; CDR2 reads SVGAGI. The CDR3: CASSQGAYYEQYF. CDR3 sequence (DNA): TGTGCCAGCAGTCAGGGCGCCTACTACGAGCAGTACTTC.

V usage is TRBV5-1 and J usage is TRBJ2-7; the D gene is possibly TRBD1 (5 bases). The CDR3 runs to 15 residues. V was pared by 2 bases and J by 2 bases, with 14 bases between. Germline CDR1 and CDR2: SGHRS and YFSETQ. The CDR3 region is CASSLDSGNTYEQYF. The CDR3 nucleotides read TGCGCCAGCAGCTTAGATTCAGGGAACACCTACGAGCAGTACTTC.

CDR3 DNA: TGTGCCAGCAGTGAAGGGGTCCCCCGATTGGGGCATAACTATGGCTACACCTTC. The encoded protein is CASSEGVPRLGHNYGYTF. The chain employs TRBV2 and TRBJ1-2; D may be TRBD1 (5 bases). Trimming removed 1 base from V and 1 base from J, with 19 bases in between. Germline CDR1 is SNHLY and CDR2 is FYNNEI. The CDR3 totals 18 residues. The full variable domain, its missing parts supplied by reference TRBV2 and TRBJ1-2, is EPEVTQTPSHQVTQMGQEVILRCVPISNHLYFYWYRQILGQKVEFLVSFYNNEISEKSEIFDDQFSVERPDGSNFTLKIRSTKLEDSAMYFCASSEGVPRLGHNYGYTFGSGTRLTVV.

The CDR3 region has the DNA TGCGCCAGCAGCTTGGACGGGATGGGGGCTGGAAACATTCAGTACTTC. This translates into CASSLDGMGAGNIQYF. This sequence joins TRBV5-1 and TRBJ2-4; tentative D call: TRBD1 (6 bases). CDR3 length: 16 amino acids. Trimming left V 0 bases short and J 6 bases short, with 16 bases between. The V gene's germline CDR1 is SGHRS and CDR2 YFSETQ.

The CDR3: CASSPLQGGLNEQFF. The CDR3 DNA sequence: TGTGCCAGCAGTCCCCTACAGGGGGGGCTAAATGAGCAGTTCTTC. The rearrangement uses TRBV28 and TRBJ2-1; possible D gene TRBD1, 8 bases. This CDR3 spans 15 amino acids. CDR1 is MDHEN and CDR2 is SYDVKM in the germline V gene. Between the trimmed V and J ends, which lost 5 bases and 7 bases, there was a span of 18 bases.

There are a few counts of this clone. The chain recombines TRBV28 with TRBJ1-5, with 7 bases identical to TRBD1. J lost 0 bases, V lost 7 bases, and 6 bases had no gene match. CDR1 is MDHEN and CDR2 is SYDVKM in the germline V gene. The CDR3 extends over 15 amino acids. CDR3 loop: CASTQGVYSNQPQHF. The CDR3 region has the DNA TGTGCCAGCACCCAGGGGGTATATAGCAATCAGCCCCAGCATTTT.

V and J are TRBV6-1 and TRBJ2-7; D is unresolved. Germline CDR1 and CDR2: MNHNS and SASEGT. Trimming left V 3 bases short and J 0 bases short, with 12 bases between. CDR3 length: 15 amino acids. DNA of the CDR3: TGTGCCAGCAGTGATCTTAAGTCGGCCTCCTACGAGCAGTACTTC. Protein product: CASSDLKSASYEQYF.

On this clone: Different DNA sequences within this sample yield the same CDR3. The chain uses TRBV29-1 and TRBJ2-7, with 8 bases lining up with TRBD1. The germline V gene has CDR1 SQVTM and CDR2 ANQGSEA. The junction had 6 bases not matched to a gene; V was cut back by 6 bases and J by 2 bases. The CDR3 consists of 13 residues. Here the CDR3 DNA reads TGCAGCGTCGGCGTGACAGGGGCCTACGAGCAGTACTTC. It encodes CSVGVTGAYEQYF.

The J gene is TRBJ2-7, the V gene TRBV9; no definite D call. There are 16 residues in the CDR3. Trimming removed 4 bases from V and 2 bases from J, with 19 bases in between. Germline assignment: CDR1 SGDLS and CDR2 YYNGEE. The CDR3 nucleotides are TGTGCCAGCAGCCTACTCCAGGCGGTGACCCCCTACGAGCAGTACTTC. The encoded protein is CASSLLQAVTPYEQYF.

Comments on this clone: Being one base from a much bigger clone, this may be a read error. V and J are TRBV6-5 and TRBJ1-5; TRBD1 aligns across 7 bases. CDR1 is MNHEY and CDR2 is SVGAGI in the germline V gene. This CDR3 is 15 amino acids long. As DNA, the CDR3 is TGTGTCAGCACCGTGGGCACAGGGGGCAATCAGCCCCAGCATTTT. Its translation: CVSTVGTGGNQPQHF.

The genes are TRBV28 and TRBJ2-1; TRBD2 agrees at 10 bases. Germline V CDR1 and CDR2: MDHEN, SYDVKM. The CDR3 runs to 16 residues. J lost 7 bases, V lost 6 bases, and 12 bases had no gene match. CDR3 region: CASRSPSGGRLNEQFF. For the CDR3, the DNA is TGTGCCAGCAGATCCCCTAGCGGGGGCCGGCTGAATGAGCAGTTCTTC.

V and J are TRBV19 and TRBJ1-4; D possibly corresponds to TRBD1 (5 bases). The V end was cut by 1 base, the J end by 7 bases, with 13 bases between. The CDR3 is 15 residues long. Germline values: CDR1 LNHDA, CDR2 SQIVND (reference sequence). The CDR3 loop reads CASSIAGRRGEKLFF. The CDR3 DNA follows: TGTGCCAGTAGTATAGCAGGGCGTAGGGGTGAAAAACTGTTTTTT.

The chain combines TRBV19 with TRBJ1-1; TRBD1 might be the D (6 bases). The germline V gene encodes CDR1 LNHDA and CDR2 SQIVND (reference sequence). The CDR3 consists of 12 residues. Trimming took off 7 bases at V and 10 bases at J, with 16 bases between the two ends. The CDR3 sequence is CASTPTGRGAFF. The CDR3 nucleotides read TGTGCCAGTACCCCGACAGGTAGAGGAGCTTTCTTT.

The rearrangement uses TRBV6-5 and TRBJ1-5, with D unresolved. Germline lookup yields CDR1 MNHEY and CDR2 SVGAGI. Trimming pared 4 bases from V and 5 bases from J, leaving 12 bases between. The CDR3 covers 14 residues. Written as DNA, the CDR3 is TGTGCCAGCAGTTCCCCGGCGATTCATCAGCCCCAGCATTTT. It is translated as CASSSPAIHQPQHF.

The chain combines TRBV27 with TRBJ2-7, with 13 bases aligning to TRBD2. The CDR3 runs to 15 residues. V gave up 2 bases and J gave up 7 bases; unmatched junction bases: 5. The germline V gene has CDR1 MNHEY and CDR2 SMNVEV (reference sequence). Here the CDR3 reads CASSLGLAGVGEQYF. In DNA form, the CDR3 reads TGTGCCAGCAGTTTAGGACTAGCGGGAGTTGGGGAGCAGTACTTC.

The V call is TRBV28, the J call TRBJ1-1, with TRBD1 identical over 7 bases. CDR1 is MDHEN and CDR2 is SYDVKM in the germline V gene. Unmatched junction bases numbered 10, after V lost 4 bases and J lost 8 bases. This CDR3 comprises 14 residues. The CDR3 DNA follows: TGTGCCAGCAGTTCGACAGGGTTGACAAGGGAAGCTTTCTTT. This sequence encodes CASSSTGLTREAFF. The variable domain in full, completed from reference TRBV28 and TRBJ1-1, reads DVKVTQSSRYLVKRTGEKVFLECVQDMDHENMFWYRQDPGLGLRLIYFSYDVKMKEKGDIPEGYSVSREKKERFSLILESASTNQTSMYLCASSSTGLTREAFFGQGTRLTVV.

There are a few counts of this clone. V and J are TRBV12-3 or TRBV12-4 and TRBJ2-5, with a weak D call TRBD1 (6 bases). The CDR3 sequence is 13 residues long. With 5 bases removed from V and 3 bases from J, the gap between germline ends came to 10 bases. The CDR3 here is CASSLDRKETQYF. CDR3 DNA sequence: TGTGCCAGCAGTCTGGACAGAAAAGAGACCCAGTACTTC.

The chain links TRBV12-3 or TRBV12-4 to TRBJ1-1, with D hard to call. CDR3 length: 12 residues. V was pared by 7 bases and J by 8 bases, with 14 bases between. The CDR3 region is CASTFYPPEAFF. The CDR3 DNA reads as TGTGCCAGCACCTTTTATCCCCCCGAAGCTTTCTTT.

V usage is TRBV19 and J usage is TRBJ2-7; 11 bases line up with TRBD1. The length of the CDR3 is 15 residues. Germline V gives CDR1 LNHDA, CDR2 SQIVND (reference sequence). Trimming at V came to 4 bases and at J to 4 bases, leaving 6 bases not matched to a gene. The CDR3 region is CASSTGQGARYEQYF. DNA of the CDR3: TGTGCCAGTAGTACTGGACAGGGGGCTCGGTACGAGCAGTACTTC.

This clone was counted a few times. V is TRBV28 and J is TRBJ2-3; no reliable D call. V was shortened by 4 bases and J by 1 base, with 9 bases between the two germline ends. The CDR3 loop spans 14 amino acids. Germline CDR1 MDHEN, CDR2 SYDVKM. CDR3 sequence reads: CASSSQHGTDTQYF. The DNA for the CDR3 is TGTGCCAGCAGTTCCCAACATGGCACAGATACGCAGTATTTT.

The chain uses TRBV5-1 and TRBJ2-1, with TRBD2 identical over 13 bases. The CDR3 loop spans 17 amino acids. The germline V gene encodes CDR1 SGHRS and CDR2 YFSETQ. J gave up 2 bases and V 0 bases, and 2 bases lay outside the gene matches. The CDR3 DNA reads TGCGCCAGCAGCTTGGTAACTAGCGGGGGGGCCTACAATGAGCAGTTCTTC. It codes for CASSLVTSGGAYNEQFF.

This clone was observed a few times. The chain joins TRBV5-1 to TRBJ1-5; D remains ambiguous. CDR1 and CDR2 (germline): SGHRS, YFSETQ. V lost 4 bases, J lost 6 bases, and 14 bases lay in between. There are 14 residues in the CDR3. The CDR3 sequence: CASSQEGFGQPQHF. DNA for the CDR3: TGCGCCAGCAGCCAAGAAGGCTTCGGTCAGCCCCAGCATTTT.